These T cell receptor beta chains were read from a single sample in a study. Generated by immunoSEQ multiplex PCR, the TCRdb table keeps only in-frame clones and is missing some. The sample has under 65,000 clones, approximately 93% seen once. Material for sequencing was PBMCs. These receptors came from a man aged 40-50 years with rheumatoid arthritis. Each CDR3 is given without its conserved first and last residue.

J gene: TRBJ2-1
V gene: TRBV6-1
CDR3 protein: ASSDRTEREQF

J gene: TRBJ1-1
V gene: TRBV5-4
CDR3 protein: ASSSPLGKVNTEAF

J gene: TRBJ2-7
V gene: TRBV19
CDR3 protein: ASTGGGRGDYEQY

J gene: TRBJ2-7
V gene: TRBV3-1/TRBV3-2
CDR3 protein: ASSQDTAGGDEQY

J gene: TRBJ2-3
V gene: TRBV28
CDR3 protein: ASSLGTTDTQY

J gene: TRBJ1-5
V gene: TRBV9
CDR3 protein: ASSVAGLQGQPQH

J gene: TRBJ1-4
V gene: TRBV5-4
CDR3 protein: ASSLSATNEKLF

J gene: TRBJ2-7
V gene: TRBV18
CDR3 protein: ASSIQGYEQY

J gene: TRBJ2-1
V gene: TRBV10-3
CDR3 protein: AISVASGGGYNEQF

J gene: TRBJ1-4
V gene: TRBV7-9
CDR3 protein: ASSLRGAEEKLF

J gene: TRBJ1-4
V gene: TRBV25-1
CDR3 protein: ASSEFRGRGEKLF

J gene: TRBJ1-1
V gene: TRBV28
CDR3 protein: ASITGREAF

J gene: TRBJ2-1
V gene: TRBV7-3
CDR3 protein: ASSLRGLSYNEQF

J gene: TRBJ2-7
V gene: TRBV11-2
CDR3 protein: ASSPWGAGTYEQY

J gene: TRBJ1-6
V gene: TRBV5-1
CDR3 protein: ASSLAVDMNSPLH

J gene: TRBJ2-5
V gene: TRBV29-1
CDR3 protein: SVEGVLAGEALQETQY

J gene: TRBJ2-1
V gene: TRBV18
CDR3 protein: ASSPELAGARNEQF

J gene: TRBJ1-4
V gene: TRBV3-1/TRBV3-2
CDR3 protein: ASSRGQGAEKLF

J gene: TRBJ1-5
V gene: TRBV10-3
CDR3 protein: AISEGQGQPQH

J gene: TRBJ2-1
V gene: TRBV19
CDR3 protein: ASSISGSSYNEQF

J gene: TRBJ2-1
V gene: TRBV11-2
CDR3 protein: ASSLASGNNEQF

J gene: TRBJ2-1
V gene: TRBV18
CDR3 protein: ASSPGTDSGQF

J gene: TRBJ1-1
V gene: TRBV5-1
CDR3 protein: ASSRDRGMAEAF

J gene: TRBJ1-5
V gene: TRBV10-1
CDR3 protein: ASSEGGAGQPQH

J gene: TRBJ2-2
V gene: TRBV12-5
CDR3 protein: ASGPPVGNTGELF

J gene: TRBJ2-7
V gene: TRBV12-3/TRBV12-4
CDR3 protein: ASSPQDSYEQY

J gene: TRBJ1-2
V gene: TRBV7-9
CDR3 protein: ASSLDSQTNYGYT

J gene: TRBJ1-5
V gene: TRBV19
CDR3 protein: ASSILSGESQPQH

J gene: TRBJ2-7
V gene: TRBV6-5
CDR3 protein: ASSRGSHYEQY

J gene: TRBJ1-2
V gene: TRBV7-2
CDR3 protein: ASSFPGIPGYT

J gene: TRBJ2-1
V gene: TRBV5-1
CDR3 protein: ASSGLAGVYNEQF

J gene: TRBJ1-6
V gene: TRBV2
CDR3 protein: ASLEESSYNSPLH

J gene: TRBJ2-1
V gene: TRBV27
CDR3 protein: ASRKINEQF

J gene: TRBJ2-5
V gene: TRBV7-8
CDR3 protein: ASSDRGRETQY

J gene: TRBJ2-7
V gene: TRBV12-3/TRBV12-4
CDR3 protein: ASRGQGFNEQY

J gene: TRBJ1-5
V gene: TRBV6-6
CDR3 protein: ASSWGQDNQPQH

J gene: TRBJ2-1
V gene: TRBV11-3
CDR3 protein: ASSLEFGLAGNNEQF

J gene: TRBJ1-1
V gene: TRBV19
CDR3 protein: ASSPRLGHDTEAF

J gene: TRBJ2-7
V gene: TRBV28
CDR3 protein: ASSISWSAGSLRYEQY

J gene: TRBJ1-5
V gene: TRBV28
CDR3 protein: ASSTQQGTQPQH

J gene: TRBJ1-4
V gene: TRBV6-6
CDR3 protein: ASSDPMRTNEKLF

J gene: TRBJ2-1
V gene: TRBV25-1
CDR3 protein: ASSEGWWTPNEQF

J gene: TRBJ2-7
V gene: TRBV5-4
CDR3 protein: ASSLSSGGAYEQY

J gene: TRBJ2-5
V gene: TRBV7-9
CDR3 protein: ASSLGPGIQETQY

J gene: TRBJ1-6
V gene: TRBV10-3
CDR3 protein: AIRGDRASPLH

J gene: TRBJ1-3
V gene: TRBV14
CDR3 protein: ASSGTGRNTIY

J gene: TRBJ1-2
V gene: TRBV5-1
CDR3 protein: ASSLEGQYYGYT

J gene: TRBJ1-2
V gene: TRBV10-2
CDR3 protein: ASTESPWTVYGYT

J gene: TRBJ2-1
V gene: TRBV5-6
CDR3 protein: ASSSPIGDNEQF

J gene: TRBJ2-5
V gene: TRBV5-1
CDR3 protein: ASSQRSGAETQY

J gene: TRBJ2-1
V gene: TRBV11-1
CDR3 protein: ASSWGLAGWGNEQF

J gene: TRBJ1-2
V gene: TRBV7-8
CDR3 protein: ASSLPLVRTGYYGYT

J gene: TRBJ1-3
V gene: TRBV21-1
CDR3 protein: ASSKAARSSGNTIY

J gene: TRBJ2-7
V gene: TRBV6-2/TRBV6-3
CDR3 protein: ASSYGTGVWY

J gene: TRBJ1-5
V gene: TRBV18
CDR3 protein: ASSPPVDERKLGNQPQH